This T cell receptor (beta chain) was observed in a study of identical twins. TCRdb independently ran MiXCR on the 5' RACE reads; one entry per CDR3 protein. Found here are a few hundred thousand distinct CDR3 sequences, about 9% of them singletons; the top ten hold 8% to 10%. Germline values: CDR1 SGHTA, CDR2 FQGNSA. The CDR3 sequence is 16 residues long. V was cut by 5 bases and J by 4 bases, with 20 bases left in between. In this sample, this clonotype turned up a few times. Its specificity is not known. Study conclusions and caveats: Compared with models, monozygotic twins showed more out-of-frame TCR alpha sharing.

The sample comprised naive T cells sorted from blood. This TCR derives from a woman between 45 and 60 years old in good health. This chain connects TRBV7-2 to TRBJ1-2; D remains unclear. In DNA, the CDR3 is TGTGCCAGCAGCCCCGGAAGCTCAGGAAGCCGCTATGGCTACACCTTC. Residues: CASSPGSSGSRYGYTF.